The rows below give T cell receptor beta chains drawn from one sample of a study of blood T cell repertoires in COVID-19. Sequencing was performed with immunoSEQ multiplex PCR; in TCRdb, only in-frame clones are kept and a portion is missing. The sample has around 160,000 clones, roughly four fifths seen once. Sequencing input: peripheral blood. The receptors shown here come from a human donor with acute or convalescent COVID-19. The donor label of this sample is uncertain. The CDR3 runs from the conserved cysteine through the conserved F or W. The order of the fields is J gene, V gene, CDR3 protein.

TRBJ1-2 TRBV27 CASSSRQGEWYGYTF
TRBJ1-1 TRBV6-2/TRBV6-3 CASSYSDRATEAFF
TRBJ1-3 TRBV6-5 CASSKTGGRGNTIYF
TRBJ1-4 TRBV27 CASSSVRVDRGDEKLFF
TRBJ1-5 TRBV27 CASSPQGALFRGNQPQHF
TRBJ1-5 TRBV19 CASKWGTEGQPQHF
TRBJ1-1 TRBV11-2 CASSQGGVRTEAFF
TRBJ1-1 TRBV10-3 CAISSKQGDTEAFF
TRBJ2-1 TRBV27 CASGTSRYNEQFF
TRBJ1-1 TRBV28 CASRGWTEAFF
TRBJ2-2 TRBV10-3 CAISEPSDRAILGGELFF
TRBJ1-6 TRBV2 CATLQGENSPLHF
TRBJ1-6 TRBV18 CASSPAGNSPLHF
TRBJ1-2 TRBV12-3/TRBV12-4 CASGPRVNYGYTF
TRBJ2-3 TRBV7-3 CASSLGLSTDTQYF
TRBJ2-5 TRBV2 CASSRTSGGAETQYF
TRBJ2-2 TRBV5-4 CASSRQGGNTGELFF
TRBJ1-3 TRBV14 CASSQDPWSSGNTIYF
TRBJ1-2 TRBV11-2 CASSLGQGGDGYTF
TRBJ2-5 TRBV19 CASSTKLMAVQETQYF